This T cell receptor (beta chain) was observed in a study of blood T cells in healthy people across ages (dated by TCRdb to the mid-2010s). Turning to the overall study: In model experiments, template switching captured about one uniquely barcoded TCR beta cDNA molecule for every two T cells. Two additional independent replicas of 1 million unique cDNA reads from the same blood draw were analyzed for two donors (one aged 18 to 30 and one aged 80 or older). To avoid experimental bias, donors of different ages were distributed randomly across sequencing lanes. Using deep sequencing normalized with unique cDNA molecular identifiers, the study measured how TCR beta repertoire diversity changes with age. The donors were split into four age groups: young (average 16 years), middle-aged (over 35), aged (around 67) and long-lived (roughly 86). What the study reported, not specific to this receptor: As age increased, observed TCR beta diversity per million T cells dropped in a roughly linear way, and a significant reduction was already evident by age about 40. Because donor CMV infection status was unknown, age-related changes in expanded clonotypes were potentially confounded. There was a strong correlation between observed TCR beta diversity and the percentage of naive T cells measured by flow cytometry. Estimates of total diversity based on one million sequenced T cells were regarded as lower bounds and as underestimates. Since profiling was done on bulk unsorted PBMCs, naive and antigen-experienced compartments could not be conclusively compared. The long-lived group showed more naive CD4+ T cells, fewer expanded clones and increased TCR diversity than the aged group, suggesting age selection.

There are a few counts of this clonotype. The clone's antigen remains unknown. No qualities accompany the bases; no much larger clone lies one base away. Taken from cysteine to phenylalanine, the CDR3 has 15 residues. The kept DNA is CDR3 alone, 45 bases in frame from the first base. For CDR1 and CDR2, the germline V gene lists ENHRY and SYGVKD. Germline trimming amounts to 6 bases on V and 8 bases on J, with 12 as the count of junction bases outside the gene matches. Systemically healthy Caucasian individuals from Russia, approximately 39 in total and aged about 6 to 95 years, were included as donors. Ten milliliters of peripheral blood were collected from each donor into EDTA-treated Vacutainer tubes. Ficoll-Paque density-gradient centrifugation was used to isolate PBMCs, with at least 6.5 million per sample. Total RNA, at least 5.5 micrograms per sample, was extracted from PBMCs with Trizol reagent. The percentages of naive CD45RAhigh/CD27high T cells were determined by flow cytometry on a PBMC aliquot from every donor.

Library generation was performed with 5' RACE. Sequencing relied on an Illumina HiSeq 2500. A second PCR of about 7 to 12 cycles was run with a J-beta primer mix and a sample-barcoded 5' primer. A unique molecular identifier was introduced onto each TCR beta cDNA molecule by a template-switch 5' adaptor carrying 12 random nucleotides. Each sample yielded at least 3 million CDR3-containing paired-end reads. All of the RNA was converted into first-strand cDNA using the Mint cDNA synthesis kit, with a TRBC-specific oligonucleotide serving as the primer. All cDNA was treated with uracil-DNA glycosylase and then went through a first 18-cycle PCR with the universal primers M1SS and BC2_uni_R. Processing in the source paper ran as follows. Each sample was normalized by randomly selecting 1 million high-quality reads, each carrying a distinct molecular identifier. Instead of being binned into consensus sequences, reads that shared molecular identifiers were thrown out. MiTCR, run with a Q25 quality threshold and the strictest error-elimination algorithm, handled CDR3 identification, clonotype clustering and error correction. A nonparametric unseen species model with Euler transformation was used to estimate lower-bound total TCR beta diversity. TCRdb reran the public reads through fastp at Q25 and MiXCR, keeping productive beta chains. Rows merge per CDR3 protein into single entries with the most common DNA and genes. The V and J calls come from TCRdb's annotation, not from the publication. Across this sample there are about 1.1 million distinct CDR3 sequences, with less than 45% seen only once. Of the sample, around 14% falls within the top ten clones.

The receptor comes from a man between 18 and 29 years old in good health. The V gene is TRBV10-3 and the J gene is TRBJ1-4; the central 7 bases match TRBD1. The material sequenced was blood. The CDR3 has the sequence CAISPSTGDEEKLFF. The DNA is TGTGCCATCAGCCCATCAACAGGGGACGAGGAAAAACTGTTTTTT.